The T cell receptor (beta chain) under discussion was sequenced for a study of blood T cell repertoires in COVID-19. Across the study: Acute-phase and convalescent COVID-19 samples originated in the United States, Italy and Spain. Sample material is recorded as cDNA or gDNA derived from T cells, B-cell-depleted T cells, or PBMCs.

The V gene's germline CDR1 is MNHEY and CDR2 SMNVEV (reference sequence). The germline V and J ends were trimmed by 0 bases and 6 bases, with 17 bases remaining between them. This CDR3 has 16 residues. Under the authors' procedure: Using reference gene primer amplification, nucleated cell counts were estimated. Method: immunoSEQ multiplex PCR; TCRdb's copy keeps in-frame clones and lacks some. Clone size and the V and J calls come from that table; the DNA yielded D and trimming. The table lists some 180,000 clones, 88% of them singletons. The clonotype originates from a man aged 50-59 years who had recovered from COVID-19. Specimen: peripheral blood. The chain couples TRBV27 to TRBJ2-5; D possibly corresponds to TRBD1 (5 bases). CDR3 amino acids: CASSLSGVGVRKTQYF. The CDR3 nucleotides are TGTGCCAGCAGTTTATCGGGCGTAGGGGTGAGAAAGACCCAGTACTTC.